The clone carrying this T cell receptor (beta chain) appeared once. Between the trimmed V and J ends, which lost 1 base and 7 bases, there was a span of 12 bases. Germline lookup yields CDR1 SGHNT and CDR2 YYREEE (reference sequence). This CDR3 is built from 14 residues. These data are taken from a study of blood T cell repertoires in COVID-19. Profiling relied on immunoSEQ multiplex PCR, and the TCRdb table lists in-frame clones only, not all of them. The sample lists 100,000 or so clones; about 86% were seen once. Adults between roughly 18 and 89 years of age took part from 24 US areas. This receptor was taken from a woman aged 45-60 years who had recovered from COVID-19. The sequenced sample was PBMCs or T cells enriched from blood (not recorded which). This chain links TRBV5-4 with TRBJ2-1, with D hard to call. The CDR3 DNA follows: TGTGCCAGCAGCTTGATGAGCGTCCGGAATGAGCAGTTCTTC. It encodes CASSLMSVRNEQFF.